These 10 T cell receptor beta chains were all obtained from the same sample, sequenced in a study of post-analysis software for immune sequencing data. Their antigen targets remain unknown. TCR beta cDNA libraries had unique molecular identifiers. TCRdb reprocessed the PCR reads via MiXCR and lists one record per CDR3 protein. The sample records about 200,000 distinct CDR3 sequences, 29% being singletons. General study results and limits: Roughly 5 TRBV segments, including TRBV5-6, TRBV5-1 and TRBV20-1, were more frequent in patients than controls.

The sequencing input was blood. These receptors originate from a girl aged 2-17 years with multiple sclerosis.

This clonotype has at least ten counts. V gene TRBV27 combines with J gene TRBJ2-7; unclear D gene. The CDR3 spans 14 residues. From germline, CDR1 is MNHEY and CDR2 SMNVEV (reference sequence). Deletions cut 3 bases from V and 0 bases from J, with 9 bases between. CDR3 nucleotide sequence: TGTGCCAGCAGTTTGTTCCCCACCTCCTACGAGCAGTACTTC. Translating it yields CASSLFPTSYEQYF.

This clonotype was counted only a few times. In nucleotides, the CDR3 is TGTGCCAGCAGTTTCCCCGCACGAGCGGGAGGGCCGGGCGAGCAGTACTTC. It codes for CASSFPARAGGPGEQYF. V gene TRBV28 combines with J gene TRBJ2-7; TRBD2 agrees at 10 bases. The CDR3 has 17 residues. J was trimmed by 6 bases and V by 3 bases; bases with no gene match: 14. Germline V lookup: CDR1 MDHEN, CDR2 SYDVKM. Based on the CDR3 plus reference TRBV28 and TRBJ2-7, the full variable domain is DVKVTQSSRYLVKRTGEKVFLECVQDMDHENMFWYRQDPGLGLRLIYFSYDVKMKEKGDIPEGYSVSREKKERFSLILESASTNQTSMYLCASSFPARAGGPGEQYFGPGTRLTVT.

This clonotype has only a few counts. This may come from a read error, since a much larger clone is one base off. The V gene is TRBV29-1, the J gene TRBJ2-7; D remains ambiguous. CDR3 length equals 12 residues. Germline V gives CDR1 SQVTM, CDR2 ANQGSEA. DNA of the CDR3: TGCAGCGGTGAAGTAATGCCGTACGAGCAGTACTTC. This encodes CSGEVMPYEQYF.

CDR3 sequence: CASSLRLAGQEQYF. CDR3 DNA: TGCGCCAGCAGCTTGAGACTAGCGGGCCAGGAGCAGTACTTC. The chain is built from TRBV5-1 and TRBJ2-7; TRBD2 agrees at 10 bases. The germline V gene has CDR1 SGHRS and CDR2 YFSETQ. J lost 7 bases, V lost 1 base, and 5 bases had no gene match. CDR3 size: 14 residues.

Ten or more counts support this clonotype. The genes are TRBV7-3 and TRBJ2-6; 10 nucleotides line up with TRBD2. CDR3 length: 16 amino acids. With V trimmed by 5 bases and J by 1 base, 2 bases remained unmatched. Looked up from germline, CDR1 is SGHTA and CDR2 is FQGTGA. CDR3 sequence (DNA): TGTGCCAGCAGCCTTAGCGGGGGGTCTGGGGCCAACGTCCTGACTTTC. It encodes CASSLSGGSGANVLTF. Combining the CDR3 with reference TRBV7-3 and TRBJ2-6 gives the whole variable domain GAGVSQTPSNKVTEKGKYVELRCDPISGHTALYWYRQSLGQGPEFLIYFQGTGAADDSGLPNDRFFAVRPEGSVSTLKIQRTERGDSAVYLCASSLSGGSGANVLTFGAGSRLTVL.

With regard to this clonotype: A single base separates this from a much larger clone, so it may be a read error. The rearrangement uses TRBV20-1 and TRBJ2-1; TRBD2 matches 13 bases. The CDR3 is 12 residues long. Germline V gene data show CDR1 as DFQATT and CDR2 as SNEGSKA (reference sequence). With 6 bases clipped from V and 12 bases from J, the junction kept 5 bases outside the gene matches. The CDR3 DNA reads TGCAGTGCACCTAGGACTAGCGGGGGGCAGTTCTTC. As protein: CSAPRTSGGQFF.

The chain has TRBV6-5 and TRBJ1-6; D is unclear. Germline CDR1 and CDR2: MNHEY and SVGAGI. The CDR3 runs to 15 residues. Trimming removed 8 bases at V and 4 bases at J, with 15 bases between. The CDR3 nucleotides read TGTGCCAGCGGTCGGAGGGTCGCATATAATTCACCCCTCCACTTT. Protein product: CASGRRVAYNSPLHF.

The chain uses TRBV20-1 and TRBJ1-1; D is ambiguous. V lost 0 bases to trimming and J lost 0 bases, with 8 bases between them. Germline V CDR1 and CDR2: DFQATT, SNEGSKA (reference sequence). CDR3 length: 14 residues. CDR3 region: CSAREANMNTEAFF. The CDR3 nucleotides read TGCAGTGCTAGAGAAGCGAATATGAACACTGAAGCTTTCTTT.

This clonotype was seen more than once but under ten times. The CDR3 region is CASSALAGGPHEQYF. DNA of the CDR3: TGTGCCAGCAGTGCACTGGCGGGAGGGCCCCACGAGCAGTACTTC. The chain couples TRBV2 to TRBJ2-7, with 9 bases fitting TRBD2. There are 15 residues in the CDR3. Trimming at V came to 4 bases and at J to 5 bases, leaving 9 bases not matched to a gene. CDR1 is SNHLY, CDR2 FYNNEI, per germline. Using reference TRBV2 and TRBJ2-7 for the parts outside the CDR3, the full variable domain is EPEVTQTPSHQVTQMGQEVILRCVPISNHLYFYWYRQILGQKVEFLVSFYNNEISEKSEIFDDQFSVERPDGSNFTLKIRSTKLEDSAMYFCASSALAGGPHEQYFGPGTRLTVT.

The chain recombines TRBV12-3 or TRBV12-4 with TRBJ2-2; D is ambiguous. Trimming removed 1 base at V and 5 bases at J, with 11 bases between. The CDR3 covers 15 residues. CDR3 in amino acids: CASSLEGSVTGELFF. CDR3 bases: TGTGCCAGCAGTTTAGAGGGTAGTGTTACCGGGGAGCTGTTTTTT.